The present entry profiles one T cell receptor (beta chain) with its context. How the authors handled the data: Reference gene primer amplification gave estimated nucleated cell counts. Measured with immunoSEQ multiplex PCR; TCRdb has only the in-frame clones, and not every one. The V and J calls and clone size are taken from that table; D and trimming were inferred from the DNA. This sample has 200,000 to 250,000 clones, with around four fifths found just once. This specimen belongs to a study of blood T cell repertoires in COVID-19. Study as a whole: The analysed material was cDNA or gDNA that came from T cells, B-cell-depleted T cells, or PBMCs.

Deletions cut 2 bases from V and 5 bases from J, with 10 bases between. The germline V gene encodes CDR1 SNHLY and CDR2 FYNNEI. The CDR3 is made up of 14 amino acids. The sequenced sample consisted of peripheral blood. The TCR comes from a woman in her sixties or seventies with COVID-19, enrolled during active disease. The rearrangement links TRBV2 to TRBJ1-5; D unclear. The CDR3 region is CASSEQALYQPQHF. The CDR3 DNA reads as TGTGCCAGCAGTGAACAGGCTTTATATCAGCCCCAGCATTTT.